The 7 T cell receptor beta chains below were found in one sample sequenced in a study of blood T cell repertoires in COVID-19. The repertoire was sequenced with immunoSEQ multiplex PCR; TCRdb's copy has only in-frame clones and lacks some. The table records some 69,000 clones, over 80% of them present only once. The sequencing sample was made of peripheral blood. The receptors were sampled from an elderly man with active or convalescent COVID-19.

The chain employs TRBV9 and TRBJ2-1; 15 bases are shared with TRBD2. The CDR3 loop spans 13 amino acids. Germline V gene lookup returns CDR1 SGDLS and CDR2 YYNGEE. With 5 bases clipped from V and 14 bases from J, the junction kept 5 bases outside the gene matches. DNA for the CDR3: TGTGCCAGCAGTCGGACTAGCGGGGGGGTAAAGTTCTTC. Its translation is CASSRTSGGVKFF. Filled out from reference TRBV9 and TRBJ2-1, the complete variable domain reads DSGVTQTPKHLITATGQRVTLRCSPRSGDLSVYWYQQSLDQGLQFLIQYYNGEERAKGNILERFSAQQFPDLHSELNLSSLELGDSALYFCASSRTSGGVKFFGPGTRLTVL.

The J gene is TRBJ1-1, the V gene TRBV28; D is unclear. The CDR3 loop spans 15 amino acids. Deletions cut 5 bases from V and 5 bases from J, with 18 bases between. CDR1 is MDHEN and CDR2 is SYDVKM in the germline V gene. The CDR3 DNA follows: TGTGCCAGCAGTGCCACGGTTACCGGGGAGACTGAAGCTTTCTTT. This gives the protein CASSATVTGETEAFF.

This chain joins TRBV3-1 (or the pseudogene TRBV3-2) and TRBJ1-2, with no clear D. The CDR3 loop spans 14 amino acids. The germline gives CDR1 LGHDT, CDR2 YNNKEL (reference sequence). V lost 0 bases and J lost 5, with 10 bases in between. As DNA, the CDR3 is TGTGCCAGCAGCCAAGATCCGGTGAGTTATGGCTACACCTTC. Translating gives CASSQDPVSYGYTF.

This rearrangement joins TRBV2 to TRBJ1-1; 7 positions match TRBD1. Germline V gives CDR1 SNHLY, CDR2 FYNNEI. V shed 6 bases and J 1 base; nucleotides not matched to a gene: 2. The CDR3 is 13 residues long. The chain's CDR3 is CASRSGGNTEAFF. The CDR3 DNA sequence: TGTGCCAGCAGATCAGGGGGGAACACTGAAGCTTTCTTT.

V gene TRBV9 combines with J gene TRBJ1-2; unclear D gene. Germline values: CDR1 SGDLS, CDR2 YYNGEE. V dropped 3 bases and J dropped 0 bases, with 6 bases sitting between them. The CDR3 runs to 13 residues. The CDR3 is CASSDRANYGYTF. The CDR3 coding sequence is TGTGCCAGCAGCGACAGAGCTAACTATGGCTACACCTTC.

V and J are TRBV24-1 and TRBJ2-1; possibly TRBD2 for D (7 bases). The CDR3 is made up of 15 amino acids. Germline V lookup: CDR1 KGHDR, CDR2 SFDVKD. Trimming removed 3 bases from V and 6 bases from J, with 14 bases in between. The CDR3 nucleotides are TGTGCCACCAGTGATCCGGGGGGCCCCGGCAATGAGCAGTTCTTC. It translates to CATSDPGGPGNEQFF.

V usage is TRBV6-2 or TRBV6-3 and J usage is TRBJ2-6, with TRBD1 matching 9 bases. Germline V gene sequence: CDR1 MNHEY, CDR2 SVGEGT. With 5 bases clipped from V and 1 base from J, the junction kept 9 bases outside the gene matches. CDR3 length: 18 residues. CDR3 sequence reads: CASSPLPGTGSGANVLTF. In nucleotides, the CDR3 is TGTGCCAGCAGTCCACTTCCCGGGACAGGGTCTGGGGCCAACGTCCTGACTTTC.